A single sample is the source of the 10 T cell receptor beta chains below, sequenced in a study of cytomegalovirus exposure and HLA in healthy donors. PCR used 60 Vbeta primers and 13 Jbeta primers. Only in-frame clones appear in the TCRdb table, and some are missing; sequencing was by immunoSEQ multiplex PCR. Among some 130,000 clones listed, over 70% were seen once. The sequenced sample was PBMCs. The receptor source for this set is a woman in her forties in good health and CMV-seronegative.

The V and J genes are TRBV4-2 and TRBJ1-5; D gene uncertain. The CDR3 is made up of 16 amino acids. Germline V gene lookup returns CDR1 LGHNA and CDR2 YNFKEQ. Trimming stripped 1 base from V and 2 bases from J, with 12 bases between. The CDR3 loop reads CASSQVESVGNQPQHF. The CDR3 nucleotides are TGTGCCAGCAGCCAAGTAGAGAGTGTGGGCAATCAGCCCCAGCATTTT.

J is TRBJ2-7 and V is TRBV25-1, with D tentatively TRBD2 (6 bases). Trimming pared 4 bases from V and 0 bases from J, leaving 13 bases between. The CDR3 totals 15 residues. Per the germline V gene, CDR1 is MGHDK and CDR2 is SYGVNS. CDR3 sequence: CASSAHLGGSYEQYF. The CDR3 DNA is TGTGCCAGCAGTGCGCACCTGGGGGGCTCCTACGAGCAGTACTTC.

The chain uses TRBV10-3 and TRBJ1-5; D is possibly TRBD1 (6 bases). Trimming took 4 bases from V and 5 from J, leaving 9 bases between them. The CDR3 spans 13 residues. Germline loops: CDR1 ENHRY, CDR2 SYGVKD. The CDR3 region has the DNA TGTGCCATCAGTGGACAGGAGGATCAGCCCCAGCATTTT. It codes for CAISGQEDQPQHF.

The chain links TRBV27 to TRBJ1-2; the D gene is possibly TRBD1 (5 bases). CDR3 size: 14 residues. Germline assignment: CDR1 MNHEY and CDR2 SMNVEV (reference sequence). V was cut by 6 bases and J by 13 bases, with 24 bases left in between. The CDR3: CASSTGDYRRVVTF. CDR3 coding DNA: TGTGCCAGCAGCACGGGGGACTACAGGAGGGTTGTCACCTTC.

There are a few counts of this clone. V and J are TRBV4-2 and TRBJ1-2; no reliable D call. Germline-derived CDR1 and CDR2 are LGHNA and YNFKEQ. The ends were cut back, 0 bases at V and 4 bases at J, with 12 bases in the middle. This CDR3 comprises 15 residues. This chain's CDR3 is CASSQDEGVGYGYTF. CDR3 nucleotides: TGTGCCAGCAGCCAAGACGAGGGTGTGGGCTATGGCTACACCTTC.

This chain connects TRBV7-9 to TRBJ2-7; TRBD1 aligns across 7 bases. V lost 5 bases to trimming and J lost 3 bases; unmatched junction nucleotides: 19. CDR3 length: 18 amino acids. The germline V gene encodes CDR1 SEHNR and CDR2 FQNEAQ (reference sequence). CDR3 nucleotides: TGTGCCAGCAGCGGGGTTACGGCCAGACAGGGCTCGTTCTACGAGCAGTACTTC. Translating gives CASSGVTARQGSFYEQYF.

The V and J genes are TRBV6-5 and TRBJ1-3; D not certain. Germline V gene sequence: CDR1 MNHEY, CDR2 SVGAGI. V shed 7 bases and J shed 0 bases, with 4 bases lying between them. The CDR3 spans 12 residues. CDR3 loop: CASISSGNTIYF. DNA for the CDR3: TGTGCCAGCATCTCCTCTGGAAACACCATATATTTT.

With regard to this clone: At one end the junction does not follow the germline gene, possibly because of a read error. In DNA form, the CDR3 reads TGTGCCAGCAGTTTAGGCCTTTGGACTAGCGGGGAGGGGGAGACCCAGTACTTC. It yields the protein CASSLGLWTSGEGETQYF. The chain carries TRBV7-9 and TRBJ2-5; 12 nucleotides line up with TRBD2. CDR3 length equals 18 residues. Germline V lookup: CDR1 SEHNR, CDR2 FQNEAQ (reference sequence).

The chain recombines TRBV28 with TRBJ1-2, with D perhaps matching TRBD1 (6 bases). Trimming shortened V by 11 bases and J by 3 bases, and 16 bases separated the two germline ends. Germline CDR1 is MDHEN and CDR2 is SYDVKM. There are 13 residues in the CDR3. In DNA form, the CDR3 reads TGTGCCGTTCAGGGCGGGGGCTACTATGGCTACACCTTC. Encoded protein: CAVQGGGYYGYTF.

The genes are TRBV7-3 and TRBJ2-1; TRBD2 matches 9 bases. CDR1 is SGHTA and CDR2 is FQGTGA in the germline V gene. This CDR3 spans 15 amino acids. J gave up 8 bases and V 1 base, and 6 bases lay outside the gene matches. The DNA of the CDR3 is TGTGCCAGCAGCTTAATGGGTAGCGGGGGCCATGAGCAGTTCTTC. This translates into CASSLMGSGGHEQFF. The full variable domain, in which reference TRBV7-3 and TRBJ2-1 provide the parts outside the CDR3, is GAGVSQTPSNKVTEKGKYVELRCDPISGHTALYWYRQSLGQGPEFLIYFQGTGAADDSGLPNDRFFAVRPEGSVSTLKIQRTERGDSAVYLCASSLMGSGGHEQFFGPGTRLTVL.